This T cell receptor (beta chain) was sequenced during a study of cytomegalovirus exposure and HLA in healthy donors (dated by TCRdb to the late 2010s). As for the study more broadly: An earlier analysis of several hundred of the donors reported 250 to 350 Gb of sequence data and roughly 100 million unique TCR beta sequences from roughly 180 million T cells. Genome-wide SNP genotypes for about 65% of the 666 donors were used in a later genetic analysis, which treated that subset as a discovery cohort. Typing coverage differed by locus: A, B, C, DRB1 and DQB1 were typed in roughly 629-640 donors, DQA1 in 522, DPA1 in some 600, and DPB1 in 450 to 480. Among some 400 genotyped donors of the cohort, an average of around 240,000 unique TCR beta nucleotide sequences was sequenced per donor, of which about 19% were non-productive. Every discovery cohort repertoire had been produced on one sequencing platform. A later analysis re-analyzed previously published TCR beta repertoires from roughly 690 donors and added high-resolution HLA genotyping to study TCR occurrence patterns. Along with the approximately 700-subject first cohort, a separate validation cohort of over a hundred different subjects was used. Roughly 5 DR-DQ haplotypes were handled as single units for association and clustering because linkage in the cohort was strong. The aim of the study was to test whether cataloging public T cell receptors could identify signatures of past pathogen exposure. Both class I and class II loci were covered by HLA typing, at four-digit resolution. To predict cytomegalovirus infection status, the study combined high-throughput TCR immunosequencing, statistical association of individual TCRs with disease status, and machine learning. In an earlier analysis of 500 to 650 of the donors, high-throughput TCR beta sequencing was used to judge whether each TCR beta V gene segment behaved as functional or pseudogenic. Approximately 300 gigabases of sequencing data and some 85 million unique TCR sequences were included in an early release covering around 600 HLA-typed donors. The study used immunosequencing to profile the T cell repertoires of approximately 650 subjects and linked those repertoires to cytomegalovirus serostatus. Among the approximately 400 genotyped donors, approximately 81% belonged to the genetic ancestry cluster associated with self-reported Caucasian donors. Donor age, sex, ethnicity and CMV serostatus were compiled together with the repertoire data. Rather than drawing on any new phenotypic data, the later analysis identified candidate immune exposures from TCR beta sequences and the way those sequences occurred across donors. Overall results and qualifications from the work: According to a later analysis, TCR association rates differed among HLA loci, with DRB1 alleles showing the most associated TCRs and HLA-C alleles showing the fewest. The classifier was reported to diagnose cytomegalovirus status with high specificity and sensitivity in both the original and validation cohorts. Linkage disequilibrium might explain the correlated functional status among segregating V segments, but an unknown experimental factor could not be excluded. In a later genetic analysis, a missense DCLRE1C variant was associated with V-gene and J-gene trimming of TCR beta chains, and the association was replicated in an independent cohort. A few of the identified cytomegalovirus-associated TCR beta chains were confirmed in vitro to be specific for cytomegalovirus antigens. The sequencing pipeline was judged likely to have produced a cluster of highly shared sequence variants as a technical artifact. The authors suggested that the approach could potentially be generalized to other disease states and immunological phenotypes. Presence/absence analyses assumed roughly uniform sequencing depth across donors, an assumption that may not hold. The study listed 150 to 200 TCR beta chains as associated with cytomegalovirus. The 87-base-pair reads could not distinguish some IMGT-functional V segments, including TRBV6-2 and TRBV6-3, so those segments were excluded. In a later analysis, most CMV-associated TCR beta chains were found to appear HLA-restricted, with HLA associations seemingly driven largely by CMV exposure. Compared with equally common non-associated chains, HLA-associated TCR beta chains in a later analysis were more clonally expanded and had lower generation probabilities. In a later analysis, several top co-occurrence clusters were reported to appear linked to parvovirus B19, influenza, CMV and Epstein-Barr virus. The earlier analysis of about 600 of the donors excluded 15 to 20 rarely observed V segments, including chromosome 9 orphons, because counts were too low. Specific HLA alleles were associated with 15,000 to 20,000 TCR beta sequences at a false discovery rate of 0.05 in a later analysis. An earlier analysis of approximately 590 of the donors showed that most TCR beta V segments appeared in productive rearrangements either about 87% or about 30% of the time, which broadly matched IMGT annotations. A later genetic analysis reported fewer N-insertions in productive TCRs among donors in an Asian-associated ancestry cluster than the roughly 690-donor mean. The only immune exposure information available for the cohort was CMV serostatus. A further reported finding was that TCR beta sequences accurately predicted the HLA-A and HLA-B alleles for most subjects in the first cohort. When HLA alleles, especially DR and DQ, strongly co-occurred, TCR associations were difficult to assign to individual alleles. Most TCR sequences were seen in very few donors, while some public TCRs were found in many individuals. Because HLA typing was missing for some donors at each locus, association tests included only the typed subset. The cohort was sequenced for TCR beta chains only, and without alpha or paired-chain data the features that could be detected were limited.

Library method: the immunoSEQ multiplex PCR assay. The multiplex PCR relied on a mix of 60 forward primers for TCR Vbeta segments and 13 reverse primers for TCR Jbeta segments. The CDR3 region of rearranged TCR beta genes was amplified from genomic DNA with a multiplex PCR assay. The Illumina HiSeq System was used to sequence the amplified TCR beta libraries as 87-base-pair reads. As for the original processing: A later analysis counted tens of millions of unique TCR beta chains across the 640 or so repertoires, and 9.5 million to 11 million of these chains were shared by at least two donors. Raw reads were error-corrected and collapsed into unique sequences with a nearest-neighbor algorithm that merged closely related sequences to remove PCR and sequencing errors. Alignment of CDR3 sequences to IMGT reference sequences was used to assign V, D and J gene segments. For a sequence to be retained, at least a six-nucleotide match to both a V gene segment and a J gene segment was required. Rearrangements were classified as productive when the CDR3 lacked stop codons and remained in frame with V and J, and all other rearrangements were classified as non-productive. CDR3 was defined according to IMGT convention as the region running from the second conserved V-encoded cysteine to the conserved J-encoded phenylalanine. The earlier analysis of roughly 590 of the donors excluded sequences that lacked an unambiguous match to a single V gene segment. An earlier analysis of 500 to 600 of the donors classified V segments as functional when productive rearrangements were above 56.7% and as segregating when the standard deviation between donors was above 5%. To diagnose cytomegalovirus status from the catalog of TCR beta chain sequences, a statistical classification framework was built. In a later analysis, TCR nucleotide sequences were compared against IMGT/GENE-DB human TR gene sequences so that V and J genes could be assigned. In a later analysis, CDR3 sequences and most-parsimonious VDJ recombination scenarios were assigned using the TCRdist pipeline. In a later analysis, each TCR beta chain was defined by its CDR3 amino acid sequence together with its V-gene family, and reads without a unique V-gene family were excluded. As a way to deal with suspected cross-contamination and a sequencing artifact, a later analysis dropped approximately 570 nucleotide sequences that were highly shared and had low generation probability. In a later analysis, a clonal expansion index was calculated for each public chain from normalized within-repertoire ranks of inferred template counts. Generation probabilities in a later analysis came from a VDJ recombination model fitted to out-of-frame rearrangements, and those results were checked against IGoR. In a later analysis, hypergeometric tests were used to score TCR-TCR, TCR-HLA and TCR-CMV co-occurrence, with a repertoire-size bias correction applied to TCR pairs. In a later analysis, false discovery rates were estimated by permuting HLA or CMV assignments 20 times. A later analysis grouped co-occurring TCRs with DBSCAN, adding TCRdist sequence similarity when clustering within HLA-allele-positive subsets. Repertoires with fewer than 30,000 or more than 120,000 public chains, plus five repertoires with anomalous nucleotide sharing, were excluded from co-occurrence clustering. In its TCRdb copy, this immuneACCESS table keeps in-frame sequences only and misses some clones. Where compared with another copy, unresolved V genes explain less than half of these, and the others have no known cause. Clone size and the V and J calls come from that table; the DNA yielded D and trimming. Here the sample has about 120,000 clones; roughly 78% occur a single time. The leading ten clones occupy about 11% of the sample.

In total, about 650 healthy bone marrow donors made up the cohort. All cohort members were sampled while nominally healthy, although unrecorded immune exposures were likely present. The donor was CMV seropositive and belonged to the group of 250 to 300 seropositive cohort members. A peripheral blood sample was provided by each donor, and peripheral blood mononuclear cells were used for TCR beta sequencing. The Qiagen DNeasy Blood Extraction Kit was used to extract genomic DNA from the blood cell samples. The CDR3 has 17 amino acids, counting the end cysteine and phenylalanine. Here the CDR3 DNA is all that survives: 51 bases in frame from base 1. Reading the germline V gene gives CDR1 KGHSH and CDR2 LQKENI. V is cut back by 5 bases and J by 4 bases, with 9 bases in the junction unmatched. As to this clone: Its target antigen remains unknown. Base qualities are not provided; no much larger clone lies one nucleotide away.

The V and J genes are TRBV18 and TRBJ1-3; 12 of the junction bases match TRBD1. The receptor was derived from a man aged 30-40 years in good health and CMV-seropositive. Sequencing was carried out using PBMCs. The CDR3 reads CASSGPGQGARGNTIYF. The sequence in DNA is TGTGCCAGCTCAGGACCGGGACAGGGGGCCAGAGGAAACACCATATATTTT.